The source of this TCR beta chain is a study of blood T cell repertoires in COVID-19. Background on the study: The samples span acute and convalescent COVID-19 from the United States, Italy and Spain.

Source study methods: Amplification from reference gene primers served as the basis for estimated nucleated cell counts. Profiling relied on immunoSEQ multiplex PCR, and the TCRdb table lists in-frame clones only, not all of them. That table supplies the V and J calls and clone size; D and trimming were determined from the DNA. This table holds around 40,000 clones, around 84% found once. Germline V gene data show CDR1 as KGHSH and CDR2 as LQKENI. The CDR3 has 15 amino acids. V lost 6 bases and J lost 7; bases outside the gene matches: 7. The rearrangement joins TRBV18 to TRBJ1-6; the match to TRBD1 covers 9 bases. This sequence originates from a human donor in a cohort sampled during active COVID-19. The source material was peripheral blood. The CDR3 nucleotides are TGTGCCAGCTCGTCCGAACAGGGGGCAAATTCACCCCTCCACTTT. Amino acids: CASSSEQGANSPLHF. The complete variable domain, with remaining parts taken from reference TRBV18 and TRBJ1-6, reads NAGVMQNPRHLVRRRGQEARLRCSPMKGHSHVYWYRQLPEEGLKFMVYLQKENIIDESGMPKERFSAEFPKEGPSILRIQQVVRGDSAAYFCASSSEQGANSPLHFGNGTRLTVT.